This T cell receptor beta chain derives from a study of radiation and T cells in renal cell carcinoma. The study's findings and limits: From baseline, blood top tumor clonotypes peaked at 2 weeks post-radiation. Baseline intratumoral clonotype presence is unknown without pretreatment biopsies.

With regard to this clone: No antigen is known for it.

Stated time point: blood 4 weeks post-SBRT, at nephrectomy. The treatment denotes: 15 Gy SBRT to primary tumor, nephrectomy 4 weeks later. Nephrectomy followed 15 Gy stereotactic body radiation by 4 weeks. The patient's renal cell carcinoma had clear cell pathology. Germline V gives CDR1 SNHLY, CDR2 FYNNEI. The CDR3 consists of 14 residues. Profiled with immunoSEQ multiplex PCR; TCRdb holds only in-frame clones, not every one. The sample records more than 120,000 clones, around 88% being singletons. Sequenced material: blood, taken from a patient whose treatment included radiotherapy and nephrectomy. J is TRBJ2-5 and V is TRBV2; 8 bases match TRBD1. The tail of the sequence fits TRBJ2-7 better, so the J call may be wrong. This receptor was obtained from a woman aged 45 to 65 with renal cell carcinoma. CDR3 DNA sequence: TGTGCCAGCATTTCTCCCAGGGGGCGATACGAGCAGTACTTC. Translating gives CASISPRGRYEQYF.